The 5 T cell receptor beta chains below all came from one sample that was sequenced in a study of blood T cells in healthy people across ages. Then a second PCR, running roughly 7 to 12 cycles, was carried out with a sample-barcoded 5' primer and a J-beta primer mix. TCRdb used MiXCR to reprocess the 5' RACE reads, holding one entry per CDR3 protein. The sample consists of some 1.5 million distinct CDR3 sequences, 35% to 45% of them appearing once. Material: blood. These receptors were obtained from a woman younger than 35 in good health.

V and J are TRBV20-1 and TRBJ1-4, with D maybe TRBD1 (5 bases). This CDR3 is built from 15 residues. CDR1 is DFQATT and CDR2 is SNEGSKA in the germline V gene (reference sequence). The CDR3 sequence: CRAQEGSVLNEKLFF. CDR3 nucleotides: TGCAGGGCTCAGGAGGGGTCAGTCCTCAATGAAAAACTGTTTTTT.

As to this clonotype: An end of the junction does not agree with germline; a read error may underlie this. The CDR3, as DNA: TGTGCCAGCAGTGAACTAGCAGGTGAGCAGTTATTC. It yields the protein CASSELAGEQLF. The V and J genes are TRBV6-1 and TRBJ2-1, with TRBD2 as a possible D gene (5 bases). There are 12 residues in the CDR3. The germline CDR1 and CDR2 sequences are MNHNS and SASEGT.

The chain recombines TRBV9 with TRBJ2-3; maybe TRBD1 (7 bases). Looked up from germline, CDR1 is SGDLS and CDR2 is YYNGEE. V was trimmed by 3 bases and J by 0 bases, leaving 14 bases between them. CDR3 length equals 16 residues. The CDR3 spells CASSALGGQSTDTQYF. The CDR3 nucleotides read TGTGCCAGCAGCGCCCTGGGGGGACAGAGCACAGATACGCAGTATTTT.

The sample holds a few counts of this clonotype. This sequence joins TRBV27 and TRBJ2-1; 7 bases line up with TRBD2. The CDR3 runs to 15 residues. The ends lost 2 bases at V and 7 bases at J; junction bases unmatched: 8. Germline CDR1 MNHEY, CDR2 SMNVEV (reference sequence). Here the CDR3 reads CASSLSGRAQNEQFF. The CDR3 DNA is TGTGCCAGCAGTTTAAGTGGGAGGGCTCAGAATGAGCAGTTCTTC.

Many counts were recorded for this clonotype. This chain links TRBV6-1 with TRBJ1-1; D call uncertain. The V end lost 2 bases, the J end lost 1 base, and 5 bases lay between the germline ends. The CDR3 covers 13 residues. The V gene's germline CDR1 is MNHNS and CDR2 SASEGT. The CDR3 DNA reads as TGTGCCAGCAGTGAACAGCCGAACACTGAAGCTTTCTTT. As protein: CASSEQPNTEAFF.